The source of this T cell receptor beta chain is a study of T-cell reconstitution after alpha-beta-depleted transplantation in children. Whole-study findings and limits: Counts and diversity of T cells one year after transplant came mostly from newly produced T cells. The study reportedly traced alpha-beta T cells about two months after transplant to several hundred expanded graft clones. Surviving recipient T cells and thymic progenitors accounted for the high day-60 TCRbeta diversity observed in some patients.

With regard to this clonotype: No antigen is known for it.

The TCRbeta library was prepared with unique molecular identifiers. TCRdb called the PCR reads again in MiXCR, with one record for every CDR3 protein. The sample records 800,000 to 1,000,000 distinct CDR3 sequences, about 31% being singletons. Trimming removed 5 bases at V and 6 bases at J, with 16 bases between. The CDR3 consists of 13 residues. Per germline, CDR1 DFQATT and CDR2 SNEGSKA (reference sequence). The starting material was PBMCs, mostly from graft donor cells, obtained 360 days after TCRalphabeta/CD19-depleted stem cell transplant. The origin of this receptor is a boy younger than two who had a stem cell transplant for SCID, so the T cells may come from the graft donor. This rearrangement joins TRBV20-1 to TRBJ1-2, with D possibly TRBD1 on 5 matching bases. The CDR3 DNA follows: TGCAGTGCTCGCTCGAGGGACTTGAATGGCTACACCTTC. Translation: CSARSRDLNGYTF.